The 2 T cell receptor beta chains given below trace back to one sample, sequenced in a study of CD4+ T cells in melanoma (dated by TCRdb to between 2021 and 2024). The protocol used for the library was the immunoSEQ multiplex PCR assay. The clones in this table, taken by TCRdb from immuneACCESS, are in-frame only. Not every clone is retained; where verified, under half of the shortfall comes from an unresolved V gene, and the cause of the rest is unknown. Across this sample there are about 11,000 clones, with approximately 71% seen only once. The ten largest account for around 8.9% of the sample. Specimen: cells from a culture (not recorded whether cultured in vitro). The receptors here all came from a human donor with melanoma.

The chain uses TRBV6-6 and TRBJ1-2, with no clear D. The germline V gene has CDR1 MNHNY and CDR2 SVGAGI (reference sequence). The CDR3 loop spans 13 amino acids. The germline V and J ends were trimmed by 6 bases and 4 bases, with 12 bases remaining between them. CDR3 nucleotide sequence: TGTGCCAGCAGCCAGAGGGATGGCTATGGCTACACCTTC. It is translated as CASSQRDGYGYTF.

The chain employs TRBV5-1 and TRBJ2-5, with D perhaps matching TRBD1 or TRBD2 (5 bases each). This CDR3 is 16 amino acids long. Trimming pared 4 bases from V and 0 bases from J, leaving 16 bases between. Germline V gene sequence: CDR1 SGHRS, CDR2 YFSETQ. The CDR3 reads CASSLRDLYYQETQYF. The CDR3 DNA is TGCGCCAGCAGCCTCCGGGACCTCTATTACCAAGAGACCCAGTACTTC. Variable domain in full (rest from reference TRBV5-1 and TRBJ2-5): KAGVTQTPRYLIKTRGQQVTLSCSPISGHRSVSWYQQTPGQGLQFLFEYFSETQRNKGNFPGRFSGRQFSNSRSEMNVSTLELGDSALYLCASSLRDLYYQETQYFGPGTRLLVL.